Listed here are 11 T cell receptor beta chains from one sample, sequenced in a study of blood T cell repertoires in COVID-19. Profiling relied on immunoSEQ multiplex PCR, and the TCRdb table lists in-frame clones only, not all of them. The sample has roughly 500,000 clones; more than 75% are singletons. The material sequenced was PBMCs or T cells enriched from blood (not recorded which). Source of these receptors: a woman aged 40 to 50 who had recovered from COVID-19.

The chain is built from TRBV10-1 and TRBJ2-6, with 8 bases identical to TRBD2. The CDR3 runs 18 residues. Trimming removed 7 bases from V and 0 bases from J; junction bases left unmatched: 11. Germline CDR1 reads WNHNN; CDR2 reads SYGVQD (reference sequence). CDR3 sequence: CASNNTGTRVSGANVLTF. For the CDR3, the DNA is TGCGCCAGCAATAATACCGGGACTAGAGTCTCTGGGGCCAACGTCCTGACTTTC.

The CDR3: CASSPTGVLNQPQHF. Written as DNA, the CDR3 is TGTGCCAGCTCACCGACAGGGGTCCTCAATCAGCCCCAGCATTTT. This chain links TRBV18 with TRBJ1-5; 8 bases line up with TRBD1. The CDR3 length is 15 residues. CDR1 is KGHSH, CDR2 LQKENI, per germline. The V and J ends lost 3 bases and 3 bases, in that order; junction bases with no gene match: 4.

As for this clone: Other nucleotide sequences from this sample produce the same CDR3. The J gene is TRBJ2-7, the V gene TRBV27, with TRBD1 as a possible D gene (5 bases). This CDR3 has 13 residues. In germline, CDR1 is MNHEY, CDR2 SMNVEV (reference sequence). The V end lost 3 bases, the J end lost 2 bases, and 8 bases lay between the germline ends. CDR3 sequence: CASSFDRTYEQYF. Written as DNA, the CDR3 is TGTGCCAGCAGTTTCGACAGAACCTACGAGCAGTACTTC.

The chain is built from TRBV4-3 and TRBJ1-1; the match to TRBD1 covers 7 bases. The germline V gene encodes CDR1 LGHNA and CDR2 YSLEER. V lost 4 bases and J lost 1; bases outside the gene matches: 6. CDR3 length: 15 amino acids. The CDR3 bases are TGCGCCAGCAGCCGCCAACAGGGGAGGAACACTGAAGCTTTCTTT. It yields the protein CASSRQQGRNTEAFF.

The genes are TRBV6-5 and TRBJ1-2; D is uncertain. From germline, CDR1 is MNHEY and CDR2 SVGAGI. Trimming shortened V by 9 bases and J by 2 bases, and 16 bases separated the two germline ends. This CDR3 has 14 amino acids. The CDR3 DNA is TGTGCCAGTTCCCTAAAGAGGGAGAACTATGGCTACACCTTC. This sequence encodes CASSLKRENYGYTF.

This rearrangement joins TRBV10-3 to TRBJ1-2, with TRBD1 matching 9 bases. This CDR3 contains 14 residues. The germline gives CDR1 ENHRY, CDR2 SYGVKD. V lost 6 bases, J lost 3 bases, and 5 bases stayed unmatched. The CDR3 sequence: CAIREDRGHYGYTF. CDR3 DNA sequence: TGTGCCATCAGAGAGGACAGGGGTCACTATGGCTACACCTTC.

The rearrangement joins TRBV5-1 to TRBJ1-5; D gene ambiguous. From germline, CDR1 is SGHRS and CDR2 YFSETQ. Trimming pared 5 bases from V and 2 bases from J, leaving 14 bases between. This CDR3 region has 15 residues. The CDR3: CASRITPGGNQPQHF. CDR3 in DNA: TGCGCCAGCAGAATAACCCCAGGTGGCAATCAGCCCCAGCATTTT. The full variable domain, rest sourced from reference TRBV5-1 and TRBJ1-5, is KAGVTQTPRYLIKTRGQQVTLSCSPISGHRSVSWYQQTPGQGLQFLFEYFSETQRNKGNFPGRFSGRQFSNSRSEMNVSTLELGDSALYLCASRITPGGNQPQHFGDGTRLSIL.

V and J are TRBV10-3 and TRBJ2-3; 7 nucleotides align to TRBD1. Germline V CDR1 and CDR2: ENHRY, SYGVKD. The CDR3 extends over 15 amino acids. After removal of 3 bases from V and 3 bases from J, the junction contained 6 bases not matched to a gene. CDR3: CAISDAQGVTDTQYF. The DNA of the CDR3 is TGTGCCATCAGTGATGCGCAGGGGGTAACAGATACGCAGTATTTT.

The chain joins TRBV4-1 to TRBJ2-3, with 7 nucleotides matching TRBD2. The V gene end was trimmed by 1 base and the J gene end by 3 bases; junction bases not matched to a gene: 4. This CDR3 region has 15 residues. Germline V gene lookup returns CDR1 MGHRA and CDR2 YSYEKL. CDR3 DNA: TGCGCCAGCAGCCAAGGTTCCGGGAGGACAGATACGCAGTATTTT. This translates into CASSQGSGRTDTQYF.

The chain's CDR3 is CASSFLTGDYGYTF. CDR3 bases: TGTGCCAGCAGCTTCCTGACAGGTGACTATGGCTACACCTTC. The rearrangement links TRBV7-2 to TRBJ1-2; possibly TRBD1 for D (6 bases). The CDR3 loop spans 14 amino acids. CDR1 and CDR2 from the germline V gene are SGHTA and FQGNSA. V was shortened by 3 bases and J by 3 bases, with 11 bases between the two germline ends.

The chain carries TRBV19 and TRBJ2-1; the D gene is possibly TRBD2 (6 bases). This CDR3 has 13 amino acids. From germline, CDR1 is LNHDA and CDR2 SQIVND (reference sequence). The ends were cut back, 3 bases at V and 7 bases at J, with 10 bases in the middle. The CDR3 DNA follows: TGTGCCAGTAGTATCGGGAGTCAGAATGAGCAGTTCTTC. Translating it yields CASSIGSQNEQFF.